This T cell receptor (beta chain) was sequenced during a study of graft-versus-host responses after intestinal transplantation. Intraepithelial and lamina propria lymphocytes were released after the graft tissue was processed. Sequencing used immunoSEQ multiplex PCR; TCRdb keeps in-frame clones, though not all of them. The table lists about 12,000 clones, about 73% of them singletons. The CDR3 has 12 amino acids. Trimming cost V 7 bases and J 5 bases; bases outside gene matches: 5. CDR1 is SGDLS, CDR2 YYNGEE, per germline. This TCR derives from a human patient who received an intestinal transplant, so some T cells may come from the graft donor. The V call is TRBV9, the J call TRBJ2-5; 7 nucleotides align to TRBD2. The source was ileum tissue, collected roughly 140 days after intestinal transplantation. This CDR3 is CASEGAGETQYF. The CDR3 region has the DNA TGTGCCAGCGAAGGAGCGGGGGAGACCCAGTACTTC.